This is a list of T cell receptor beta chains from one sample in a study of blood T cell repertoires in COVID-19. Method: immunoSEQ multiplex PCR; TCRdb's copy keeps in-frame clones and lacks some. The data contain about 50,000 clones, 85% to 90% of them singletons. Sequencing was done on a sample of peripheral blood. All receptors derive from a woman aged 80 or over with COVID-19, enrolled during active disease. The CDR3 runs from the conserved cysteine through the conserved F or W. A D gene is named only where the DNA matches it firmly.

V: TRBV12-5; J: TRBJ2-7; D: TRBD2; DNA: TGTGCTAGTGGTTTGGTACCCCGACTAGCGGGGGGCCCGGGGACCTACGAGCAGTACTTC; CDR3: CASGLVPRLAGGPGTYEQYF
V: TRBV7-2; J: TRBJ2-7; D: TRBD2; DNA: TGTGCCAGCAGCTTACGGTCAGCGGGAGCTTACGAGCAGTACTTC; CDR3: CASSLRSAGAYEQYF
V: TRBV7-6; J: TRBJ1-2; D: .; DNA: TGTGCCAGCAGCACAGGGTTTAACTATGGCTACACCTTC; CDR3: CASSTGFNYGYTF
V: TRBV5-1; J: TRBJ2-7; D: .; DNA: TGCGCCAGCAGCTTCGAGCTAGAGCGTTACGAGCAGTACTTC; CDR3: CASSFELERYEQYF
V: TRBV2; J: TRBJ1-3; D: .; DNA: TGTGCCAGCAGTCCAGACACTGGAAACACCATATATTTT; CDR3: CASSPDTGNTIYF
V: TRBV18; J: TRBJ2-7; D: TRBD1; DNA: TGTGCCAGCTCACAGACGGGACAGGGGCCCTCCTACGAGCAGTACTTC; CDR3: CASSQTGQGPSYEQYF
V: TRBV19; J: TRBJ2-7; D: TRBD2; DNA: TGTGCCAGTAGTCCGCGACTAGCGGGAGTGGCCGAGCAGTACTTC; CDR3: CASSPRLAGVAEQYF
V: TRBV3-1/TRBV3-2; J: TRBJ1-2; D: TRBD1; DNA: TGTGCCAGCAGCCCCTGGACAGGGTCGGGCTACACCTTC; CDR3: CASSPWTGSGYTF
V: TRBV5-1; J: TRBJ2-7; D: .; DNA: TGCGCCAGCAGCCCCGGGGAAGCCCCTCACGAGCAGTACTTC; CDR3: CASSPGEAPHEQYF
V: TRBV28; J: TRBJ2-7; D: .; DNA: TGTGCCAGCAGTTTGGGGGGATTAGTCTACGAGCAGTACTTC; CDR3: CASSLGGLVYEQYF
V: TRBV7-9; J: TRBJ2-5; D: TRBD1; DNA: TGTGCCAGCAGCTCGACAGGGTTGGAGACCCAGTACTTC; CDR3: CASSSTGLETQYF
V: TRBV27; J: TRBJ1-5; D: TRBD1; DNA: TGTGCCAGCAGTCACCGACAGGGAACTCATCAGCCCCAGCATTTT; CDR3: CASSHRQGTHQPQHF
V: TRBV19; J: TRBJ1-1; D: .; DNA: TGTGCCAGTAGTATTTCTGGGGGGATGAACACTGAAGCTTTCTTT; CDR3: CASSISGGMNTEAFF
V: TRBV2; J: TRBJ1-6; D: TRBD1; DNA: TGTGCCAGCAGGAGGGACAGCTATAATTCACCCCTCCACTTT; CDR3: CASRRDSYNSPLHF
V: TRBV28; J: TRBJ1-4; D: .; DNA: TGTGCCAGCAGCCGAAACCTTGACAGGCGAAGAGGGAAACTGTTTTTT; CDR3: CASSRNLDRRRGKLFF
V: TRBV29-1; J: TRBJ2-3; D: .; DNA: TGCAGCGTCCCAAGCCGAGATACGCAGTATTTT; CDR3: CSVPSRDTQYF
V: TRBV28; J: TRBJ2-2; D: .; DNA: TGTGCCAGCAGGGCTAGTAGCACCGGGGAGCTGTTTTTT; CDR3: CASRASSTGELFF
V: TRBV7-9; J: TRBJ2-7; D: TRBD1; DNA: TGTGCCAGCAGCGCCTCCGGGACAGTTAAAGCCTACGAGCAGTACTTC; CDR3: CASSASGTVKAYEQYF
V: TRBV29-1; J: TRBJ1-4; D: TRBD1; DNA: TGCAGCGTGGCGCAGGGGGCGGGGGCGTTTAGACTGTTTTTT; CDR3: CSVAQGAGAFRLFF
V: TRBV28; J: TRBJ1-1; D: .; DNA: TGTGCCAGCAGGGGTCTAGGCACTGAAGCTTTCTTT; CDR3: CASRGLGTEAFF
V: TRBV7-8; J: TRBJ1-2; D: TRBD1; DNA: TGTGCCAGCAGCCCCGGGACAGTGGGCGGCTACACCTTC; CDR3: CASSPGTVGGYTF
V: TRBV24-1; J: TRBJ1-5; D: TRBD1; DNA: TGTGCCACCAGTGATTCGCGGACAGGGGGCTCTAATCAGCCCCAGCATTTT; CDR3: CATSDSRTGGSNQPQHF
V: TRBV5-4; J: TRBJ1-1; D: .; DNA: TGTGCCAGCAGCTACAATTTAGGTGTGGGCTCGTTTTTCTTT; CDR3: CASSYNLGVGSFFF
V: TRBV3-1/TRBV3-2; J: TRBJ2-1; D: TRBD2; DNA: TGTGCCAGCAGCCAACAGCGACTAGCCCCATACAATGAGCAGTTCTTC; CDR3: CASSQQRLAPYNEQFF
V: TRBV3-1/TRBV3-2; J: TRBJ2-3; D: .; DNA: TGTGCCAGCAGCCAGAGAGGCAGAACAGATACGCAGTATTTT; CDR3: CASSQRGRTDTQYF
V: TRBV5-8; J: TRBJ1-1; D: TRBD1; DNA: TGTGCCAGCAGCTTCGGGACAGGGAACACTGAAGCTTTCTTT; CDR3: CASSFGTGNTEAFF
V: TRBV5-1; J: TRBJ1-3; D: .; DNA: TGCGCCAGCAGCTTGGACCAGGGTAGGAACACCATATATTTT; CDR3: CASSLDQGRNTIYF
V: TRBV11-3; J: TRBJ2-1; D: TRBD2; DNA: TGTGCCAGCAGCTGGAGCGGGAGGGGGGGTTACAATGAGCAGTTCTTC; CDR3: CASSWSGRGGYNEQFF